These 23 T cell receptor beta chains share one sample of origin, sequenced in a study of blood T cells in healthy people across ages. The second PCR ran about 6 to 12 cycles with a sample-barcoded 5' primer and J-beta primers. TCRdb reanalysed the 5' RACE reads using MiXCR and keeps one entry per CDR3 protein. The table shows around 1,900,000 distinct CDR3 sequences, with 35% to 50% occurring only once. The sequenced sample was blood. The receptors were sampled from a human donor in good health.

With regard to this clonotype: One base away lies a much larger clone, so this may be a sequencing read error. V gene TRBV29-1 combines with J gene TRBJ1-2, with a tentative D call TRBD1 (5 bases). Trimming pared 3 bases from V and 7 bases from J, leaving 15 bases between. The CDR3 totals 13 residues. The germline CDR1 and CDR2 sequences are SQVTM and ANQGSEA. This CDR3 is CSVDYRQGRGYTF. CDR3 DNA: TGCAGCGTTGATTATAGGCAGGGCCGTGGCTACACCTTC.

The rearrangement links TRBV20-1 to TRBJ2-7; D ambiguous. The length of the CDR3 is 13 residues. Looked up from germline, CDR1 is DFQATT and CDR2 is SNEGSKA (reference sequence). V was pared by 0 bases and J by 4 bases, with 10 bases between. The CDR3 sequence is CSARDRTCYEQYF. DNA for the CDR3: TGCAGTGCTAGAGATCGGACGTGTTACGAGCAGTACTTC.

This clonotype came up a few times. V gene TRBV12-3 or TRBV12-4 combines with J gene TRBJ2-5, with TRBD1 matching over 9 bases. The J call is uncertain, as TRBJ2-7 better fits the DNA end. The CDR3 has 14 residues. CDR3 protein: CASKRQGGTYEQYF. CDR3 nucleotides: TGTGCCAGCAAGAGACAGGGGGGCACCTACGAGCAGTACTTC.

This CDR3 is CASGPQRGQGLGGYGYTF. CDR3 coding DNA: TGTGCCAGCGGCCCCCAGAGGGGACAGGGGCTTGGAGGCTATGGCTACACCTTC. The rearrangement joins TRBV4-2 to TRBJ1-2; 10 nucleotides line up with TRBD1. CDR1 is LGHNA and CDR2 is YNFKEQ in the germline V gene. With V trimmed by 8 bases and J by 4 bases, 19 bases remained unmatched. CDR3 length equals 18 residues.

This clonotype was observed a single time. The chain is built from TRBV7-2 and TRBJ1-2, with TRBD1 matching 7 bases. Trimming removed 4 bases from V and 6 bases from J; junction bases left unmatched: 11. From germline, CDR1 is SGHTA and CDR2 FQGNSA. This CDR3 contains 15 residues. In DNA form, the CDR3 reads TGTGCCAGCAGCTCCCGGGGGACAGAGGGCCATGGCTACACCTTC. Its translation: CASSSRGTEGHGYTF.

The CDR3 reads CASSSPGETQFF. CDR3 DNA sequence: TGTGCCAGCAGTTCCCCGGGGGAGACCCAGTTCTTC. The chain joins TRBV28 to TRBJ2-1; the D gene is possibly TRBD2 (6 bases). V was pared by 4 bases and J by 13 bases, with 14 bases between. Germline V gene sequence: CDR1 MDHEN, CDR2 SYDVKM. This CDR3 region has 12 residues.

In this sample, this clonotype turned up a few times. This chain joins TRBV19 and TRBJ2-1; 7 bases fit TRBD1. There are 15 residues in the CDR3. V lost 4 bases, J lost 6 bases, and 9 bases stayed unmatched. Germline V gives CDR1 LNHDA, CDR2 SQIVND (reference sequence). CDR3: CASSTPWDSANEQFF. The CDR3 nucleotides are TGTGCCAGTAGTACCCCCTGGGACAGCGCCAATGAGCAGTTCTTC.

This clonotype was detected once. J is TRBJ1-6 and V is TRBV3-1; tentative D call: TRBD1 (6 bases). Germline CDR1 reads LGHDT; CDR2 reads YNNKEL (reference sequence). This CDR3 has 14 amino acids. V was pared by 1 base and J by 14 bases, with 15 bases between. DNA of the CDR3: TGTGCCAGCAGCCAAGGCGGGGGCCATGTAACCCTCCACTTT. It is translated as CASSQGGGHVTLHF.

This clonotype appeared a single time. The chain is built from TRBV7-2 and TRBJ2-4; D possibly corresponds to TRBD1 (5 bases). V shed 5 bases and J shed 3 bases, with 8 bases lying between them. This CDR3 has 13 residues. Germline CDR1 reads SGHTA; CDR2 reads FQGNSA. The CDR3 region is CASSQGYKNIQYF. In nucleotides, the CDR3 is TGTGCCAGCAGCCAGGGATACAAAAACATTCAGTACTTC.

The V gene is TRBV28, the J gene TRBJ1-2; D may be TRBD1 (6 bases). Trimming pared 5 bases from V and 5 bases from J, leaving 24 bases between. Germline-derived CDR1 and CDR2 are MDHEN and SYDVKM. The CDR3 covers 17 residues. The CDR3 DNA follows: TGTGCCAGCAGTCCTCCCCGTCCCGGGCAGGGGTTTTATGGCTACACCTTC. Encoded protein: CASSPPRPGQGFYGYTF.

The CDR3 DNA is TGTGCCAGCAAAGGACTAGCGGGCGCCTACAATGAGCAGTTCTTC. This sequence encodes CASKGLAGAYNEQFF. The chain links TRBV6-1 to TRBJ2-1; 11 bases match TRBD2. Germline assignment: CDR1 MNHNS and CDR2 SASEGT. The CDR3 has 15 residues. V was pared by 7 bases and J by 2 bases, with 4 bases of the junction left unmatched.

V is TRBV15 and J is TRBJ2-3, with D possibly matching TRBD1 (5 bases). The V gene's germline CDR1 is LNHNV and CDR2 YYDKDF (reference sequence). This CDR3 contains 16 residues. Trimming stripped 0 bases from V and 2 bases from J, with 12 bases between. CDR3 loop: CATSRDLETATDTQYF. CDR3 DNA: TGTGCCACCAGCAGAGATCTGGAGACAGCCACAGATACGCAGTATTTT.

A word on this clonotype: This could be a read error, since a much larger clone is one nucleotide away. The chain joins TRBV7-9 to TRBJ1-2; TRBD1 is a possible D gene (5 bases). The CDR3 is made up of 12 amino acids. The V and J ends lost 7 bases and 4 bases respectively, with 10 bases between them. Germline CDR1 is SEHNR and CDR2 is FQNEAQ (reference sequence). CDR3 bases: TGTGCCAGCACAGACAGCTGCTATGGCTACACCTTC. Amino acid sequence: CASTDSCYGYTF.

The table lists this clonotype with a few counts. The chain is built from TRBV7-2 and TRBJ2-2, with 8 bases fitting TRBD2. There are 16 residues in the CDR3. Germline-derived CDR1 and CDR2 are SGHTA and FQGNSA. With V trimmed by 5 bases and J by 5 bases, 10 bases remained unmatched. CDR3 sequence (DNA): TGTGCCAGCAGCCCACTCGACGGGGGGGTGACCGGGGAGCTGTTTTTT. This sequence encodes CASSPLDGGVTGELFF.

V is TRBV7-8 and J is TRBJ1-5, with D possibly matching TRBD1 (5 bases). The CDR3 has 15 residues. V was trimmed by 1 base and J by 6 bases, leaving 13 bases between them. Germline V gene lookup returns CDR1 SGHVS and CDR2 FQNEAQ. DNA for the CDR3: TGTGCCAGCAGCTTAGGGGGGGACCCGGGTCAGCCCCAGCATTTT. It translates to CASSLGGDPGQPQHF.

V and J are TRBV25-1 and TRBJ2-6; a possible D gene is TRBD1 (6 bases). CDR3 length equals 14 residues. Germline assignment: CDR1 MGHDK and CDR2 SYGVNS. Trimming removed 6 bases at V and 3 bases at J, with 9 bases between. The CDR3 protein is CASSNRVGANVLTF. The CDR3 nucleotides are TGTGCCAGCAGCAACAGGGTTGGGGCCAACGTCCTGACTTTC.

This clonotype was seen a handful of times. This CDR3 reads CASSHNPGTGGGHGYTF. Written as DNA, the CDR3 is TGTGCCAGCAGCCACAATCCCGGGACAGGGGGCGGCCATGGCTACACCTTC. The rearrangement uses TRBV3-1 and TRBJ1-2, with 12 bases matching TRBD1. The CDR3 spans 17 residues. The V gene end was trimmed by 3 bases and the J gene end by 6 bases; junction bases not matched to a gene: 11. Germline-derived CDR1 and CDR2 are LGHDT and YNNKEL (reference sequence).

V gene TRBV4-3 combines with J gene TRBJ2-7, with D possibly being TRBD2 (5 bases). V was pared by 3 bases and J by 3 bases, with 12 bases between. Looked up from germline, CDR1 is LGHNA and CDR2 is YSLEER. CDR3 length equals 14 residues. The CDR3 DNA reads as TGCGCCAGCAGCCAGAGCTTCGGGGTCTACGAGCAGTACTTC. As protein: CASSQSFGVYEQYF.

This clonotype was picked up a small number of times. CDR3 in DNA: TGCGCCAGCAGCTTGGAAGGCCTAATCTACGAGCAGTACTTC. Protein product: CASSLEGLIYEQYF. The chain links TRBV5-1 to TRBJ2-7; D is unclear. Germline CDR1 reads SGHRS; CDR2 reads YFSETQ. The CDR3 has 14 amino acids. Trimming cost V 0 bases and J 3 bases, with 10 bases left between them.

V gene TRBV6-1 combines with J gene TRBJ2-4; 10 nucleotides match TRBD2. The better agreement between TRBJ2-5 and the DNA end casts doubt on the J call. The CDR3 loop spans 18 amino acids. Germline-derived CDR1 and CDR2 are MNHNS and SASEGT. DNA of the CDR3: TGTGCCAGCAGCCCAGTAGAGCGGGGGGGCCGATTGAAAGAGACCCAGTACTTC. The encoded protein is CASSPVERGGRLKETQYF.

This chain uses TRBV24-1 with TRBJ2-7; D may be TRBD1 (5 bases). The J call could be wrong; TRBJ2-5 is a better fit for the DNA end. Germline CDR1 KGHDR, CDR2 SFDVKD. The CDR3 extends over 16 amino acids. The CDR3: CATSGRTGPRSETQYF. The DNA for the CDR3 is TGTGCCACCAGTGGCCGCACAGGCCCTCGATCGGAGACCCAGTACTTC.

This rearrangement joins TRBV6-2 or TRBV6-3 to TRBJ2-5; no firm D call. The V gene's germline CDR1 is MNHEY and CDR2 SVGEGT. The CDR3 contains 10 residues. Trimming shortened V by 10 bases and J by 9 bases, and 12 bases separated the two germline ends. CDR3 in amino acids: CATEGGAQYF. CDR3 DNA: TGTGCCACCGAAGGCGGAGCCCAGTACTTC.

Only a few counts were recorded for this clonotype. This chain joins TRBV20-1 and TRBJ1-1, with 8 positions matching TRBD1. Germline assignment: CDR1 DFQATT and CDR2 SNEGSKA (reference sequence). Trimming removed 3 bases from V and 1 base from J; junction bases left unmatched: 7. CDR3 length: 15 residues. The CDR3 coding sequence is TGCAGTGCTAGGTCGATCGGGACAGGGAACACTGAAGCTTTCTTT. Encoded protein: CSARSIGTGNTEAFF.